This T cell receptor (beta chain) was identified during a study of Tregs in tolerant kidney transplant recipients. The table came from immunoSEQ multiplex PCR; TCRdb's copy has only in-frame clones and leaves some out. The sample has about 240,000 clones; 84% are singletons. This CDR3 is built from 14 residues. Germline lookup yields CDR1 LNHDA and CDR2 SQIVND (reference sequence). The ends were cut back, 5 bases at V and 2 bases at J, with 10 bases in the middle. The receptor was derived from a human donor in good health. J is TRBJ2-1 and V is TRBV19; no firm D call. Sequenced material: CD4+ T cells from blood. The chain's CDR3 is CASSLVGTYNEQFF. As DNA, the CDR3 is TGTGCCAGTAGTCTTGTCGGTACCTACAATGAGCAGTTCTTC.